This TCR beta chain was found in a study of identical twins. This clonotype showed up just a few times. TCRdb analysed the 5' RACE reads with MiXCR anew, one entry per CDR3 protein. The table lists fewer than 500,000 distinct CDR3 sequences, 24% of them singletons. Germline-derived CDR1 and CDR2 are SGHTA and FQGNSA. CDR3 length equals 17 residues. With 3 bases clipped from V and 2 bases from J, the junction kept 10 bases outside the gene matches. The data also belong to a second study, concerning T cells expressing NK-cell markers.

What was sequenced was CD4+ T cells sorted from blood. The chain uses TRBV7-2 and TRBJ2-7, with 10 bases that match TRBD2. This clonotype was sampled from a woman between 18 and 29 years old in good health. CDR3 bases: TGTGCCAGCAGCTTTAAACCAGGACTAGCGGCAACCTACGAGCAGTACTTC. Amino acid sequence: CASSFKPGLAATYEQYF.